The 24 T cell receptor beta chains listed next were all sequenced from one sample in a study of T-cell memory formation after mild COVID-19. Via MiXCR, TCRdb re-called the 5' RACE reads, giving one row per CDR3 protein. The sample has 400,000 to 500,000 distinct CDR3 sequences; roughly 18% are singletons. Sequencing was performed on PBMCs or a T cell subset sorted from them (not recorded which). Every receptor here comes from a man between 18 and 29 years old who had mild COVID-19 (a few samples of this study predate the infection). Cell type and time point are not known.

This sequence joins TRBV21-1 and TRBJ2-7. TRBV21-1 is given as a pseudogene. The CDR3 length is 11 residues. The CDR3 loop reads CAIRSSYEQYV. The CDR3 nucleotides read TGTGCCATCCGAAGCTCCTACGAGCAGTACGTC.

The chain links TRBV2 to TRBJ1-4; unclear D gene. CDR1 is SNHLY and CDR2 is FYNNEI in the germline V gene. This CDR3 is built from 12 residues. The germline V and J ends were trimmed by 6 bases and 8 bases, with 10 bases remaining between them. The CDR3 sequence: CASSRAGEKLFF. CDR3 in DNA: TGTGCCAGCAGCCGGGCGGGAGAAAAACTGTTTTTT.

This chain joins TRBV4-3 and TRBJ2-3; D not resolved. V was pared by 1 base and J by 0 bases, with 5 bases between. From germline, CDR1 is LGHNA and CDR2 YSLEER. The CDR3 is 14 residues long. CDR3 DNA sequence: TGCGCCAGCAGCCAAGCAAGAAGCACAGATACGCAGTATTTT. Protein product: CASSQARSTDTQYF.

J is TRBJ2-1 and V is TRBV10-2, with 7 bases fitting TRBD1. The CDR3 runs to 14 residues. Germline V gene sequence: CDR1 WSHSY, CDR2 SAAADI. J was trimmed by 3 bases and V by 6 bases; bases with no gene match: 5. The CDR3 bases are TGCGCCAGCAGGGCCAGGACAGGCTACAATGAGCAGTTCTTC. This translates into CASRARTGYNEQFF.

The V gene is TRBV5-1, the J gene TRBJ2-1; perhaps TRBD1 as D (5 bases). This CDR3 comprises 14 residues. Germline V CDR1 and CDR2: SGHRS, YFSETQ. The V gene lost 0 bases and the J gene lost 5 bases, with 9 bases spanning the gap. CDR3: CASSLVGQNNEQFF. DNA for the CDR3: TGCGCCAGCAGCTTGGTGGGGCAAAACAATGAGCAGTTCTTC.

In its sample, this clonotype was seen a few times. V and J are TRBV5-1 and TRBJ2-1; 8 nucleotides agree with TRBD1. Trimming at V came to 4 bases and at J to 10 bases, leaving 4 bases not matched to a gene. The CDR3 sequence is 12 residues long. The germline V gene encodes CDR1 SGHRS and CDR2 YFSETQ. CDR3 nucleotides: TGCGCCAGCAGCCCGGACAGGGAAGAGCAGTTCTTC. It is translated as CASSPDREEQFF.

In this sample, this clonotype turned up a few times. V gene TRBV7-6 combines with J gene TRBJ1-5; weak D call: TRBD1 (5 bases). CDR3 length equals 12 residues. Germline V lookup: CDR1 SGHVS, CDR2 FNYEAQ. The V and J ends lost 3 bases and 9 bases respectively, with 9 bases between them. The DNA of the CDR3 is TGTGCCAGCAGCTTGGGTGGGGGGCCCCAGCATTTT. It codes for CASSLGGGPQHF.

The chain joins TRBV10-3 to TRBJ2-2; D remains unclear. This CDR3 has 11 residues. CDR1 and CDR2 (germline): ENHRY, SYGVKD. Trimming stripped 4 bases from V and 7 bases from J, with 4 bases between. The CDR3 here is CAISGDGELFF. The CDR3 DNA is TGTGCCATCAGTGGAGACGGGGAGCTGTTTTTT.

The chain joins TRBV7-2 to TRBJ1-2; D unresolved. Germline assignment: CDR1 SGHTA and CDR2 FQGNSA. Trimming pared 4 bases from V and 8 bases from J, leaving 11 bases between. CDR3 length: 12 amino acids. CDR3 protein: CASSSWTEGYTF. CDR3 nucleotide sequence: TGTGCCAGCAGCTCCTGGACGGAAGGCTACACCTTC. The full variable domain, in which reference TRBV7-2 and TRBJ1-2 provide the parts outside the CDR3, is GAGVSQSPSNKVTEKGKDVELRCDPISGHTALYWYRQSLGQGLEFLIYFQGNSAPDKSGLPSDRFSAERTGGSVSTLTIQRTQQEDSAVYLCASSSWTEGYTFGSGTRLTVV.

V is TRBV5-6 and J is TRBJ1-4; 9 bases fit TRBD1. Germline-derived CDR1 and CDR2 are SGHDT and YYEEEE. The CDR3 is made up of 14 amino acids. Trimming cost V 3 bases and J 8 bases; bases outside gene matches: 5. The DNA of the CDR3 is TGTGCCAGCAGCTCCGTGACAGGGGGAGAAAAACTGTTTTTT. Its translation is CASSSVTGGEKLFF.

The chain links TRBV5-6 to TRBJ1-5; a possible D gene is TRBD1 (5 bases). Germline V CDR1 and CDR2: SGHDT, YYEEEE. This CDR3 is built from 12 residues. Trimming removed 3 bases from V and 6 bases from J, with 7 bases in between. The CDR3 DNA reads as TGTGCCAGCAGCTCCAGGGTTCAGCCCCAGCATTTT. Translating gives CASSSRVQPQHF.

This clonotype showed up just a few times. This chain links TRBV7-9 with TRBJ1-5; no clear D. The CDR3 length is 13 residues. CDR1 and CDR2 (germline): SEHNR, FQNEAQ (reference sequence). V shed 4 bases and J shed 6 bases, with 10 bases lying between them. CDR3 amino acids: CASSSSPGQPQHF. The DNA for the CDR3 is TGTGCCAGCAGCTCGAGCCCCGGTCAGCCCCAGCATTTT.

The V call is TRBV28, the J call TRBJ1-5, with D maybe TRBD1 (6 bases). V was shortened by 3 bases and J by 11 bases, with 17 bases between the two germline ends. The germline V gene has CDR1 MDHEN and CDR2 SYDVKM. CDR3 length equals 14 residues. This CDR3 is CASSFWTGGAAQHF. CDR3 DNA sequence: TGTGCCAGCAGTTTCTGGACGGGGGGCGCAGCCCAGCATTTT.

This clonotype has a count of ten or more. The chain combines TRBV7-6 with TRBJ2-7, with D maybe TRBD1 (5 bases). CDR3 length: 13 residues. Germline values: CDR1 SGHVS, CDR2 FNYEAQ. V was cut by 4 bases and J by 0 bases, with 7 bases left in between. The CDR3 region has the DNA TGTGCCAGCAGCTACGGACACTCCTACGAGCAGTACGTC. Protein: CASSYGHSYEQYV.

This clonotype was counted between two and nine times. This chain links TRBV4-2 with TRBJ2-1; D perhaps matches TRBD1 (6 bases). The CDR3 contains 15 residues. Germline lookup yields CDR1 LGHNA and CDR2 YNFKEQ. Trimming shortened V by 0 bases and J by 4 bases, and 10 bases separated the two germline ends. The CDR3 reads CASSQDPDSYNEQFF. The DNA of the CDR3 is TGTGCCAGCAGCCAAGATCCGGACAGTTACAATGAGCAGTTCTTC.

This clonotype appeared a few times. The CDR3 sequence is CSARGPAGGASGNTIYF. CDR3 DNA sequence: TGCAGTGCTAGAGGGCCGGCGGGTGGGGCCTCTGGAAACACCATATATTTT. The chain employs TRBV20-1 and TRBJ1-3, with D possibly being TRBD1 (5 bases). From germline, CDR1 is DFQATT and CDR2 SNEGSKA (reference sequence). Trimming shortened V by 1 base and J by 0 bases, and 16 bases separated the two germline ends. CDR3 size: 17 residues.

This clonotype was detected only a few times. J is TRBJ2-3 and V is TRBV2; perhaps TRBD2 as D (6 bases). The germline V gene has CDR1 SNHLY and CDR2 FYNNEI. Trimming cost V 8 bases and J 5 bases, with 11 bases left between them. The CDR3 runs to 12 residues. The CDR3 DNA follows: TGTGCCAGCGGGGAGGTGGGAGATACGCAGTATTTT. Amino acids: CASGEVGDTQYF.

The CDR3 spells CASRGLARTDTQYF. In nucleotides, the CDR3 is TGTGCCAGCCGCGGACTAGCACGGACAGATACGCAGTATTTT. V gene TRBV5-6 combines with J gene TRBJ2-3; 8 nucleotides align to TRBD2. The CDR3 is 14 amino acids. Germline trimming cut 7 bases from V and 3 bases from J; bases unmatched to any gene: 7. The V gene's germline CDR1 is SGHDT and CDR2 YYEEEE.

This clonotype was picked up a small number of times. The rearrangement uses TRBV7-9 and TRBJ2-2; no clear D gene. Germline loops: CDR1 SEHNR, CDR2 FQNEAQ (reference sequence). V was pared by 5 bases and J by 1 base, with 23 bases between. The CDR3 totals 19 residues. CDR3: CASSRLSVYEALNTGELFF. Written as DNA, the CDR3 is TGTGCCAGCAGCCGCCTATCCGTATACGAGGCGCTGAACACCGGGGAGCTGTTTTTT.

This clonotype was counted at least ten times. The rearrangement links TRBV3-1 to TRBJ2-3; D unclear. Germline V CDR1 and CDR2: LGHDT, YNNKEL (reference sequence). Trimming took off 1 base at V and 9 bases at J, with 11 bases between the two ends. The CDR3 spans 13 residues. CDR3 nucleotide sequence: TGTGCCAGCAGCCAAGTACTTGGCGTGACGCAGTATTTT. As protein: CASSQVLGVTQYF.

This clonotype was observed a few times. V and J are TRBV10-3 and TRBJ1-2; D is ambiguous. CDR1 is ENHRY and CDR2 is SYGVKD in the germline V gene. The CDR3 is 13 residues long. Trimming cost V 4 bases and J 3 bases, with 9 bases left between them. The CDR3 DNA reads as TGTGCCATCAGTGGCGACGGCCACTATGGCTACACCTTC. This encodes CAISGDGHYGYTF.

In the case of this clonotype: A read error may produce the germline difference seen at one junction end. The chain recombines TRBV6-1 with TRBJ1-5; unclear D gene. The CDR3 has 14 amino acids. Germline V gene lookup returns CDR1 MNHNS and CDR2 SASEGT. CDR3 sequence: CASSEAGIGQPKHF. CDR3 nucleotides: TGTGCCAGCAGTGAAGCAGGGATCGGTCAGCCCAAGCATTTT.

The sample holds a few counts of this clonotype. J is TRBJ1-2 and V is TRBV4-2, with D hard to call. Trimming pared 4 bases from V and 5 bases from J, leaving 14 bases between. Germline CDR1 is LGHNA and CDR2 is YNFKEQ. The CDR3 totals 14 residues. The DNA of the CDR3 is TGTGCCAGCAGCCCACCATTCGGAGATTATGGCTACACCTTC. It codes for CASSPPFGDYGYTF.

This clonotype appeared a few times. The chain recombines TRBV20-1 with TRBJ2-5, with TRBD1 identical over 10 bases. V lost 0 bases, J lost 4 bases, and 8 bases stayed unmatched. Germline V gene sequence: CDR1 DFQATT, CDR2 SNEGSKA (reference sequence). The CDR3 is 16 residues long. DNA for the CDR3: TGCAGTGCTAGAGACTCCGGGACAGGGGCGGGAGAGACCCAGTACTTC. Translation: CSARDSGTGAGETQYF.